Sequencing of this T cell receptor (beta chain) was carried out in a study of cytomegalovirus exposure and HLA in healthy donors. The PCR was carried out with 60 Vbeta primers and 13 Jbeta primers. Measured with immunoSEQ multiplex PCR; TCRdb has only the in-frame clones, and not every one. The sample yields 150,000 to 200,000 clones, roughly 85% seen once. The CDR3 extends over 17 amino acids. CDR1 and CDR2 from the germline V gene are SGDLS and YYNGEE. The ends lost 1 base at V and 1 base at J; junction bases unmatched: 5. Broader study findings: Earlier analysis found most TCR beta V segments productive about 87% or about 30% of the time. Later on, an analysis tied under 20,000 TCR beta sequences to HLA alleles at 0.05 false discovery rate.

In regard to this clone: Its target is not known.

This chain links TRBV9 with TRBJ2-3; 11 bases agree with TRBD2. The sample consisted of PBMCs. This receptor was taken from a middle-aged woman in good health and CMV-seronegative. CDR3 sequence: CASSVRLAGPGTDTQYF. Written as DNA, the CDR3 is TGTGCCAGCAGCGTACGACTAGCGGGACCGGGCACAGATACGCAGTATTTT.